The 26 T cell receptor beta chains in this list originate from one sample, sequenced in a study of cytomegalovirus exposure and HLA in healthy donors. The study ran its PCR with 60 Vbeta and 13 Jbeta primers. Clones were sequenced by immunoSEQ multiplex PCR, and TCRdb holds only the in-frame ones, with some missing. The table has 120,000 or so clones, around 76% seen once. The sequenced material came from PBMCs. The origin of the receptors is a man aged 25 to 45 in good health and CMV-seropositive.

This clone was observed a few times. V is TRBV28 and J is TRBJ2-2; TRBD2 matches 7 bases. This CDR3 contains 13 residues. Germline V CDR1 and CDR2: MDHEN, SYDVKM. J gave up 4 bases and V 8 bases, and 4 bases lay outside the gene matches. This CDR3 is CASAGDPTGELFF. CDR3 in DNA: TGTGCCAGCGCGGGGGACCCCACCGGGGAGCTGTTTTTT.

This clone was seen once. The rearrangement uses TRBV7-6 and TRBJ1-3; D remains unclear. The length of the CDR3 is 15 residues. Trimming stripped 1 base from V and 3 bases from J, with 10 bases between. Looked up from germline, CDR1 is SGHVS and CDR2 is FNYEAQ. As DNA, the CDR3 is TGTGCCAGCAGCTTAGGGGAGAACGATGGAAACACCATATATTTT. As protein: CASSLGENDGNTIYF.

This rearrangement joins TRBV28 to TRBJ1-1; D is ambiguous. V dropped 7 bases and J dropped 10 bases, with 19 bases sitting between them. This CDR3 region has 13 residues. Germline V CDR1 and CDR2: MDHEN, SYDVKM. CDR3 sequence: CASTPSGTSGAFF. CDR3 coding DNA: TGTGCCAGCACCCCATCGGGAACCAGTGGAGCTTTCTTT.

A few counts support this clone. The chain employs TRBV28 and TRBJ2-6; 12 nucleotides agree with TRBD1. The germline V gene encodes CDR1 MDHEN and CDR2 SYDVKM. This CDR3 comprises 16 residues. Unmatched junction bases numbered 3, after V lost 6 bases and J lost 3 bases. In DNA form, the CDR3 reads TGTGCCAGCAGGGGGACAGGGGGCGGTGGGGCCAACGTCCTGACTTTC. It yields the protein CASRGTGGGGANVLTF.

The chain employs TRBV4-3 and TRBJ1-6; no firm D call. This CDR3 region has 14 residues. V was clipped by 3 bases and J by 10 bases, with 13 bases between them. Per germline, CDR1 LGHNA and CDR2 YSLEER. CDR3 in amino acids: CASSQWEVNSPLHF. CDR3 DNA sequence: TGCGCCAGCAGCCAGTGGGAGGTTAACTCACCCCTCCACTTT.

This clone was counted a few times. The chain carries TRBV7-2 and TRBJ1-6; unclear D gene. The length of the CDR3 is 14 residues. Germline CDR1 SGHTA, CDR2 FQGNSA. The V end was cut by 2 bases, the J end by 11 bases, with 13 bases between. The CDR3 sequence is CASSLMDSQPPLHF. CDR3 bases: TGTGCCAGCAGCTTAATGGACTCTCAGCCACCCCTCCACTTT.

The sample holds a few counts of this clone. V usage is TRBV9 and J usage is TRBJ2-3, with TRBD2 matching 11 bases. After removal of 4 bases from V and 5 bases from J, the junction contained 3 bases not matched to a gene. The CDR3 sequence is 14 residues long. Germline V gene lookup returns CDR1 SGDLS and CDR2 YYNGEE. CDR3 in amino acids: CASSPGTSGDTQYF. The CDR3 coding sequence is TGTGCCAGCAGCCCCGGGACTAGCGGAGATACGCAGTATTTT.

CDR3 DNA: TGTGCCAGCAGTAGACAGGGGGGGACCGGGGAGCTGTTTTTT. The encoded protein is CASSRQGGTGELFF. The chain combines TRBV28 with TRBJ2-2; 9 positions agree with TRBD1. The J segment lost 5 bases and the V segment lost 5 bases, leaving 3 bases of the junction unmatched. Germline V lookup: CDR1 MDHEN, CDR2 SYDVKM. The CDR3 is 14 amino acids. The variable domain in full, completed from reference TRBV28 and TRBJ2-2, reads DVKVTQSSRYLVKRTGEKVFLECVQDMDHENMFWYRQDPGLGLRLIYFSYDVKMKEKGDIPEGYSVSREKKERFSLILESASTNQTSMYLCASSRQGGTGELFFGEGSRLTVL.

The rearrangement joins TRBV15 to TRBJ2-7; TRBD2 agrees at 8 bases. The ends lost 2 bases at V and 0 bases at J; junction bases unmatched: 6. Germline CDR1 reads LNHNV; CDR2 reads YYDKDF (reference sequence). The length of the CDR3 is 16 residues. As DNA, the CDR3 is TGTGCCACCAGCAGACTGGGGCGGGGGGCCTCCTACGAGCAGTACTTC. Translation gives CATSRLGRGASYEQYF.

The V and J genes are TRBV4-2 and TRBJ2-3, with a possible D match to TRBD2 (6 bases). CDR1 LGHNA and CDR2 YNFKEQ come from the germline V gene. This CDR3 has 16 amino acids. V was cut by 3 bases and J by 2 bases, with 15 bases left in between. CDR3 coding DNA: TGTGCCAGCAGCCAGGGACCGGGGGAGGACACAGATACGCAGTATTTT. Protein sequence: CASSQGPGEDTDTQYF.

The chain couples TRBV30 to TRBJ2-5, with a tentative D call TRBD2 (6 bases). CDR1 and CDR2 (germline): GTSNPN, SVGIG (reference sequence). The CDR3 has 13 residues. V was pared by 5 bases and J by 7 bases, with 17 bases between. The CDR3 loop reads CAWATGTGVTQYF. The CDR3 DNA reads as TGTGCCTGGGCTACCGGGACGGGAGTGACCCAGTACTTC.

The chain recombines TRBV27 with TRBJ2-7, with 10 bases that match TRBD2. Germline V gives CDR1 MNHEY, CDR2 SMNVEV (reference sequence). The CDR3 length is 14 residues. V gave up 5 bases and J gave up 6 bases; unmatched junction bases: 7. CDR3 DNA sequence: TGTGCCAGCAGTCCTACTAGCGGGGTCCTCGAGCAGTACTTC. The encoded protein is CASSPTSGVLEQYF.

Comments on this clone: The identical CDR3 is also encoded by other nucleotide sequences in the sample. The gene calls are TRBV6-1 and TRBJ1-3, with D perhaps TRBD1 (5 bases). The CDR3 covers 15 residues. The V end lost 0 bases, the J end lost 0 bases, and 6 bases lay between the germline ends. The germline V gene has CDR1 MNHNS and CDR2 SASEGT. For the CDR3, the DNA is TGTGCCAGCAGTGAAGCTACAGGCTCTGGAAACACCATATATTTT. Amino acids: CASSEATGSGNTIYF.

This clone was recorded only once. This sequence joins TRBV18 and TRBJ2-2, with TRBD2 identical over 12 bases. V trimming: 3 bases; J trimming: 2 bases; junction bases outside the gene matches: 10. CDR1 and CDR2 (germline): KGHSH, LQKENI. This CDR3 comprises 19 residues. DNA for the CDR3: TGTGCCAGCTCACCCGCGCTAGCGGGGGGGTCAACCAACACCGGGGAGCTGTTTTTT. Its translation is CASSPALAGGSTNTGELFF.

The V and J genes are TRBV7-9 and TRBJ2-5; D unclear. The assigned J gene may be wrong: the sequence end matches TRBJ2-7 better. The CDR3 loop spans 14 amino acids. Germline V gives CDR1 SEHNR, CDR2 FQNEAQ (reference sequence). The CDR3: CASSFSTREYEQYF. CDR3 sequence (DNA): TGTGCCAGCAGCTTCTCTACGCGCGAATACGAGCAGTACTTC.

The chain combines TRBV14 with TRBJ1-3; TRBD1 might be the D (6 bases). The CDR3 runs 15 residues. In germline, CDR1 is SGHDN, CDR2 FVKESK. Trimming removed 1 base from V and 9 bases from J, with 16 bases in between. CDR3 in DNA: TGTGCCAGCAGCCAAGGCGACAGGTCGCCTGCCACCATATATTTT. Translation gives CASSQGDRSPATIYF.

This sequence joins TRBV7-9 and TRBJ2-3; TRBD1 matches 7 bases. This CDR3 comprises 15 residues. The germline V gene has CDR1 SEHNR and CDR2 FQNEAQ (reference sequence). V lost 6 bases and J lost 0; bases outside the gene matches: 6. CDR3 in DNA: TGTGCCAGCAGACCTAGGGGGCCTAGCACAGATACGCAGTATTTT. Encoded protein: CASRPRGPSTDTQYF.

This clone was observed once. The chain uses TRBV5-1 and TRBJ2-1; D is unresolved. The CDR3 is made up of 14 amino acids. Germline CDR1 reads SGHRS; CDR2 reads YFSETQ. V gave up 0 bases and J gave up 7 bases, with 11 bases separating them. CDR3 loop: CASSLAEPRNEQFF. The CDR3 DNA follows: TGCGCCAGCAGCTTGGCCGAGCCCAGGAATGAGCAGTTCTTC.

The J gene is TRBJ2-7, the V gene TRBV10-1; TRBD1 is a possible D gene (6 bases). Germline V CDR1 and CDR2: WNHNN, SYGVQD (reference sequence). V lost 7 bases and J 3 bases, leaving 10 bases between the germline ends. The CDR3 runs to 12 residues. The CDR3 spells CASTKDSYEQYF. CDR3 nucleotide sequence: TGCGCCAGCACCAAGGACAGCTACGAGCAGTACTTC.

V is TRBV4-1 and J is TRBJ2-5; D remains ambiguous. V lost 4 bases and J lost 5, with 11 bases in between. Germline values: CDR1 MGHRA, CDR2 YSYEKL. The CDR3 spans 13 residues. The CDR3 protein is CASSLQTRETQYF. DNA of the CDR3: TGCGCCAGCAGCCTTCAGACTCGGGAGACCCAGTACTTC.

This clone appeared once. The CDR3 reads CASSPGIIQPQHF. The CDR3 nucleotides read TGTGCCAGCAGCCCAGGGATTATACAGCCCCAGCATTTT. The rearrangement uses TRBV6-6 and TRBJ1-5; D may be TRBD1 (5 bases). The CDR3 sequence is 13 residues long. Germline CDR1 is MNHNY and CDR2 is SVGAGI (reference sequence). The V end was cut by 6 bases, the J end by 7 bases, with 13 bases between.

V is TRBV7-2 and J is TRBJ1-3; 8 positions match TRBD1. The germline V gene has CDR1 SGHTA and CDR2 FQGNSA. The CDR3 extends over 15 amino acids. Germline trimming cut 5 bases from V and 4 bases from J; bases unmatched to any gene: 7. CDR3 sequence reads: CASSLGQGGGNTIYF. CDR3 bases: TGTGCCAGCAGCCTCGGACAGGGAGGCGGAAACACCATATATTTT.

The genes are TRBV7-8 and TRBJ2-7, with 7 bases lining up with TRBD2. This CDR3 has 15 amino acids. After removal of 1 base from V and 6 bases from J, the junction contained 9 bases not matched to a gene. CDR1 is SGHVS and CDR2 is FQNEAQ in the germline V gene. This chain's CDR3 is CASSLVGAGTGEQYF. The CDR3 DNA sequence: TGTGCCAGCAGCTTAGTGGGAGCGGGGACCGGCGAGCAGTACTTC. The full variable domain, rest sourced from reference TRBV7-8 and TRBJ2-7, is GAGVSQSPRYKVAKRGQDVALRCDPISGHVSLFWYQQALGQGPEFLTYFQNEAQLDKSGLPSDRFFAERPEGSVSTLKIQRTQQEDSAVYLCASSLVGAGTGEQYFGPGTRLTVT.

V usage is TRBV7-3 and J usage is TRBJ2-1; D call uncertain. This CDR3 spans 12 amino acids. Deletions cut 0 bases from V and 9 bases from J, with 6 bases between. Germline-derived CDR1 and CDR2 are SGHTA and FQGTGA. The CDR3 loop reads CASSLTPREQFF. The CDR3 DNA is TGTGCCAGCAGCTTAACCCCCCGTGAGCAGTTCTTC. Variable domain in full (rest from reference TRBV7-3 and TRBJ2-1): GAGVSQTPSNKVTEKGKYVELRCDPISGHTALYWYRQSLGQGPEFLIYFQGTGAADDSGLPNDRFFAVRPEGSVSTLKIQRTERGDSAVYLCASSLTPREQFFGPGTRLTVL.

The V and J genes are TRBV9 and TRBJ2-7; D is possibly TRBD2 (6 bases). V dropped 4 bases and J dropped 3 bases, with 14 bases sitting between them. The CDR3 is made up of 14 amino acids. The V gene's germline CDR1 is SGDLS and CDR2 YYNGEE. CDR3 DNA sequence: TGTGCCAGCAGCCCCTCCGGGACTGGCTACGAGCAGTACTTC. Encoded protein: CASSPSGTGYEQYF.

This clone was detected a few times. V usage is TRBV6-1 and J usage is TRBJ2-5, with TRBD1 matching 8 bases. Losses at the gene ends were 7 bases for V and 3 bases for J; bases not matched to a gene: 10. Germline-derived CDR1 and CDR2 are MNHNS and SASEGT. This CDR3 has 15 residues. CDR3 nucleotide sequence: TGTGCCAGCACCTCTCCGGGACAGGCCAAAGAGACCCAGTACTTC. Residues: CASTSPGQAKETQYF.